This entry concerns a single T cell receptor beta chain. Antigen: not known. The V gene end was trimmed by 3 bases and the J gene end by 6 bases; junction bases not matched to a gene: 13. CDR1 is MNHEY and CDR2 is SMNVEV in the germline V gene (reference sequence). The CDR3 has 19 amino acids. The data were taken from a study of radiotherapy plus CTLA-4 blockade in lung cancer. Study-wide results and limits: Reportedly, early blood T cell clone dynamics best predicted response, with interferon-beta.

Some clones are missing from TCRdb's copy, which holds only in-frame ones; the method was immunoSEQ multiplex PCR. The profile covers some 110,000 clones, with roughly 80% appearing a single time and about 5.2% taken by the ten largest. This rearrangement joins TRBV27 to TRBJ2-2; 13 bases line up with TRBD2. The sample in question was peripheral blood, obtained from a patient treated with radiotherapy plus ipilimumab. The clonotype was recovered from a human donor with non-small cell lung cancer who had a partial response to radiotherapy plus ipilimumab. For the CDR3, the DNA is TGTGCCAGCAGTTTCGGACTAGCGGGAGAGATAAGGGGTGCCGGGGAGCTGTTTTTT. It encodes CASSFGLAGEIRGAGELFF.